The entry below gives a single TCR beta chain sequence along with its context. This clonotype has at least ten counts. It lacks a known antigen. Base qualities are not provided; no much larger clone lies one nucleotide away. This sample was included in a study of T cells after yellow fever vaccination (dated by TCRdb to between 2017 and 2020). With respect to the entire study: Libraries from fractions with low cell numbers were prepared with the SMART-Seq v4 Ultra Low Input RNA kit. To follow T-cell clones before and after both primary and booster YFV17D yellow fever vaccination, bulk TCR alpha and beta repertoires underwent longitudinal sequencing. The cohort comprised two healthy male donors, one aged 18 to 30 and one aged 30 to 40 years. Blood was drawn at multiple timepoints before and after primary and secondary immunization, with bulk PBMC replicates and cell subsets isolated. Study-level results and caveats: Most clones expanded after primary vaccination (approximately 97% of CD4 and over 80% of CD8) were re-detected after the booster, suggesting that broad memory maintenance occurred. Computational filtering was needed because FACS-sorted repertoires could contain abundant contaminating clonotypes from the bulk population. Only a couple of donors were included in the study, so the extent to which the findings can be generalized is limited. A small fraction of clonotypes showed up in both the CD4 and CD8 compartments, probably as a result of convergent recombination. Compared with the primary T-cell response, the secondary T-cell response was weaker but faster, peaking on day 5 rather than day 15.

The listed sequencing device is Illumina NovaSeq 6000. TCR cDNA was made using 5'RACE template switching, a step that added a universal primer site and unique molecular identifiers. Priming for cDNA synthesis came from both the TCR alpha and TCR beta constant segments. Two PCR steps were used to amplify libraries, with sample barcodes and sequencing adapters being added in the second step. Libraries were sequenced on Illumina HiSeq 2500 (2x100 bp) or NovaSeq (2x150 bp). On the authors' methods: MIGEC handled demultiplexing of reads and collapsing into UMI consensus sequences, while MiXCR performed V(D)J alignment. Clonotypes responding to the vaccine were identified with edgeR on replicate PBMC samples, with the criteria of FDR below 0.01 and a log2 fold change above 5 up to day 15. Each bulk clonotype received a CD4 or CD8 identity based on whether the sequenced CD4 or CD8 repertoire contained that clonotype at higher abundance. The public reads were reprocessed in TCRdb via fastp at Q25 and MiXCR, keeping in-frame beta chains. Each record represents a unique CDR3 protein, reported with the most common genes and DNA among its rows. The V and J calls follow TCRdb's processing rather than the paper's. The sample data list about 310,000 distinct CDR3 sequences, and 3.6% of these were observed just once. The ten largest make up 23% of the sample.

CDR1 and CDR2 are read off the germline V gene (reference sequence) as LGHDT and YNNKEL. The CDR3 goes from the cysteine to the phenylalanine over 13 residues. This entry keeps only the CDR3 DNA: 39 bases, framed from base 1. V loses 2 bases, J loses 4 bases, and the germline ends lie 8 bases apart. The intended sense of this specimen's treatment or condition label: live attenuated yellow fever vaccine strain. At each blood-draw timepoint, two biological replicates of bulk PBMCs were obtained. PBMCs were isolated from peripheral blood using a standard Ficoll-Paque protocol. RNA was extracted with TriZol from bulk PBMCs, CD4 and CD8 fractions, and dextramer-positive and dextramer-negative fractions.

The source is a man younger than 30 who received the YFV17D yellow fever vaccine. The V and J segments used are TRBV3-1 and TRBJ1-1; tentative D gene TRBD1, with 5 bases matching. Material: PBMCs, obtained on the day of the yellow fever booster vaccination. The nucleotide sequence is given as TGTGCCAGCAGCCAATTCACAGGCACTGAAGCTTTCTTT. This sequence encodes CASSQFTGTEAFF. The entire variable domain, with the stretches around the CDR3 drawn from the reference TRBV3-1 and TRBJ1-1 proteins, is DTAVSQTPKYLVTQMGNDKSIKCEQNLGHDTMYWYKQDSKKFLKIMFSYNNKELIINETVPNRFSPKSPDKAHLNLHINSLELGDSAVYFCASSQFTGTEAFFGQGTRLTVV.